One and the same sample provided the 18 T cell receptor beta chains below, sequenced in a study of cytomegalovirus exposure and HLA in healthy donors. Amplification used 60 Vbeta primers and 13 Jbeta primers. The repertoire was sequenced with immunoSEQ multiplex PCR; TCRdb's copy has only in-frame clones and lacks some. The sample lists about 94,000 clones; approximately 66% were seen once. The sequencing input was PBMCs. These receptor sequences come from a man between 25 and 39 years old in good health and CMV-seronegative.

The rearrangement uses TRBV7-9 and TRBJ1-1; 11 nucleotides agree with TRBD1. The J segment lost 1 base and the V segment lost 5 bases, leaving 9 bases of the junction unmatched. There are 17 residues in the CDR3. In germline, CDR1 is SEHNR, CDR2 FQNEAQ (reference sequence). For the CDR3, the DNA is TGTGCCAGCAGCCGGGACAGGGGGAGGGTCGGGAACACTGAAGCTTTCTTT. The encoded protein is CASSRDRGRVGNTEAFF.

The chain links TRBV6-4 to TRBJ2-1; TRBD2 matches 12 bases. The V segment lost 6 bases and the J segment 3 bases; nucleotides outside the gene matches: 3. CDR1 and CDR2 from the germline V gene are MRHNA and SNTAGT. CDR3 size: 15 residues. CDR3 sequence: CASSELAGGYNEQFF. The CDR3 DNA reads TGTGCCAGCAGCGAACTAGCGGGAGGCTACAATGAGCAGTTCTTC.

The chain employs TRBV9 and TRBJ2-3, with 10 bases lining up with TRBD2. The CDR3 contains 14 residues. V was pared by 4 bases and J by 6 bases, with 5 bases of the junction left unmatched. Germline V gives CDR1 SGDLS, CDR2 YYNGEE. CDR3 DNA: TGTGCCAGCAGCTCCAGCGGGGGGGTTGATACGCAGTATTTT. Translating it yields CASSSSGGVDTQYF.

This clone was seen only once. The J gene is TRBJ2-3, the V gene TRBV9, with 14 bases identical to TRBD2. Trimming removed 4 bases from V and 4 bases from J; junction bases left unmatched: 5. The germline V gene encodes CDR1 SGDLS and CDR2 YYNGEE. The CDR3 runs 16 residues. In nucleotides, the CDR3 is TGTGCCAGCAGCTTCCGACTAGCGGGAGGGCCAGATACGCAGTATTTT. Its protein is CASSFRLAGGPDTQYF.

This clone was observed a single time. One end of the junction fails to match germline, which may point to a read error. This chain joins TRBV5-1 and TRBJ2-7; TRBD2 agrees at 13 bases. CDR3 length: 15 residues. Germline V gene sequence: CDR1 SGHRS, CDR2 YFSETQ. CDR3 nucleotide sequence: TGCGCCAGCAGCCGCGGACTAGCGGGAGCCTACGAGCGGTACTTC. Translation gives CASSRGLAGAYERYF.

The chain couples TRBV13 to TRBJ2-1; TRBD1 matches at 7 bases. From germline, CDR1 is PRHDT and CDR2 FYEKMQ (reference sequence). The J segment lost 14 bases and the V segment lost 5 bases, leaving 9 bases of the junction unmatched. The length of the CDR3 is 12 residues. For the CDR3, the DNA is TGTGCCAGCAGCCGTGGCCACGACAGGGAGTTCTTC. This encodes CASSRGHDREFF.

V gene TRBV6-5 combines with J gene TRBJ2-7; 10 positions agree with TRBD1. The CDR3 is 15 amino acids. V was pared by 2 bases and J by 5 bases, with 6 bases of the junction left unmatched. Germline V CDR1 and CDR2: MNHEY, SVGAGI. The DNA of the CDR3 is TGTGCCAGCAGTTACCCGGGACAGGGGATAGACGAGCAGTACTTC. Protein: CASSYPGQGIDEQYF.

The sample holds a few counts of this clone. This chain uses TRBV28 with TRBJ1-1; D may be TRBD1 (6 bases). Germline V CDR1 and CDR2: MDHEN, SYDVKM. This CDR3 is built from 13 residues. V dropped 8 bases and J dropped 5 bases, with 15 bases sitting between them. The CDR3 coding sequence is TGTGCCAGCTGCACGGGGGGGCAAACTGAAGCTTTCTTT. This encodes CASCTGGQTEAFF.

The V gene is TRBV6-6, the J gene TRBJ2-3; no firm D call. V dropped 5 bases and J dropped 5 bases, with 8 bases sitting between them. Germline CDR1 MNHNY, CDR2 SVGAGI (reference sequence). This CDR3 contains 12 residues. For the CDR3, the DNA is TGTGCCAGCAGTCCCACTAAAGATACGCAGTATTTT. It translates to CASSPTKDTQYF.

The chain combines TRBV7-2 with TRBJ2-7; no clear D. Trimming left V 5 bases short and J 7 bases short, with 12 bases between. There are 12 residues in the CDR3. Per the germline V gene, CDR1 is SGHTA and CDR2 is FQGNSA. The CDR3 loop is CASSPQRGEQYF. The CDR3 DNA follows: TGTGCCAGCAGCCCCCAGCGTGGTGAGCAGTACTTC.

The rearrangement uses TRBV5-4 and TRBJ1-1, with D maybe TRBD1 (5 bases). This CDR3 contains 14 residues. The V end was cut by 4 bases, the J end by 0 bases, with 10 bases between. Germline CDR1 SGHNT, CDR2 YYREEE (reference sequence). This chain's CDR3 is CASSPRAMNTEAFF. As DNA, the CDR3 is TGTGCCAGCAGCCCCAGGGCTATGAACACTGAAGCTTTCTTT.

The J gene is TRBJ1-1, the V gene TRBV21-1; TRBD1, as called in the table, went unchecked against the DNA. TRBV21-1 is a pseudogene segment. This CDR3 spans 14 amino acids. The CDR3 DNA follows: TGTGCCAGCAGGCCAGGGGGCGTATACACTGAAGCTTTCTTT. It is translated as CASRPGGVYTEAFF.

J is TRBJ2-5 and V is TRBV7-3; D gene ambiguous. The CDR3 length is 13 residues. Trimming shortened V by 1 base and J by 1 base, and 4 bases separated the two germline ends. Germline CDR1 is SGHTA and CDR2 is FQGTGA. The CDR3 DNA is TGTGCCAGCAGCTTAATATCCCAAGAGACCCAGTACTTC. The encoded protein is CASSLISQETQYF. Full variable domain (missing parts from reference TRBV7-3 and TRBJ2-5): GAGVSQTPSNKVTEKGKYVELRCDPISGHTALYWYRQSLGQGPEFLIYFQGTGAADDSGLPNDRFFAVRPEGSVSTLKIQRTERGDSAVYLCASSLISQETQYFGPGTRLLVL.

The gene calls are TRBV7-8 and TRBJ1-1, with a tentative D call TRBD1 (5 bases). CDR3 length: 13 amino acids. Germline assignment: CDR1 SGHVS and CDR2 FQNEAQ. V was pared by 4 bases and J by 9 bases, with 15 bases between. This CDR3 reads CASSWDLFGKAFF. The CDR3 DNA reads TGTGCCAGCAGCTGGGACTTATTCGGGAAAGCTTTCTTT.

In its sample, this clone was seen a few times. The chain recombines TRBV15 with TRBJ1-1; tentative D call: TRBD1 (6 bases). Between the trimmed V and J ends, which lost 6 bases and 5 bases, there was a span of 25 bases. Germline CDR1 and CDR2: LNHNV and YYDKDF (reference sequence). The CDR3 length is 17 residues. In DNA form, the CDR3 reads TGTGCCACCAGGCCAGGGGACCACTTTGTCACGCGGACTGAAGCTTTCTTT. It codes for CATRPGDHFVTRTEAFF.

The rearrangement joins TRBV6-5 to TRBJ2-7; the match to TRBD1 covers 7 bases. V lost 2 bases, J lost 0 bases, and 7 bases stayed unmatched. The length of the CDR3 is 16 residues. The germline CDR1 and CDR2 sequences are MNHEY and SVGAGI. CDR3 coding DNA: TGTGCCAGCAGTTACCGAAGGACAGGCCTCTCCTACGAGCAGTACTTC. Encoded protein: CASSYRRTGLSYEQYF.

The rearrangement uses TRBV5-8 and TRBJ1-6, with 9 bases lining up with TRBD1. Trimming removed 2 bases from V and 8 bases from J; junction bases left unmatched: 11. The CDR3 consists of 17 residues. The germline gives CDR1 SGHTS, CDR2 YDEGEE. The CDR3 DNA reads TGTGCCAGCAGCTTCCCCAGGAGCGGGACAGGGCATTCACCCCTCCACTTT. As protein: CASSFPRSGTGHSPLHF. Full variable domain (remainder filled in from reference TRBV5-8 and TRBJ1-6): EAGVTQSPTHLIKTRGQQATLRCSPISGHTSVYWYQQALGLGLQFLLWYDEGEERNRGNFPPRFSGRQFPNYSSELNVNALELEDSALYLCASSFPRSGTGHSPLHFGNGTRLTVT.

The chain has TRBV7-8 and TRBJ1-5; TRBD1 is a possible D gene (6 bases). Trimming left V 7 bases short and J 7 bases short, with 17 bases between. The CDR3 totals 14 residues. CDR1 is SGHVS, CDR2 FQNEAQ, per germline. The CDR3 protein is CASTRDGGWQPQHF. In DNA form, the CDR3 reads TGTGCCAGCACCCGAGATGGGGGCTGGCAGCCCCAGCATTTT.